These T cell receptor beta chains were read from a single sample in a study of blood T cells in healthy people across ages. Using its own MiXCR run on the 5' RACE reads, TCRdb lists one record per CDR3 protein. The sample consists of roughly 1.5 million distinct CDR3 sequences, approximately 42% of them appearing once. The sample taken for sequencing was blood. These receptor sequences come from a young woman in good health. Both conserved end residues are part of each CDR3. The D gene is left open where the match is weak.

cdr3_length j_call d_call v_call cdr3_aa
12 TRBJ2-7 . TRBV6-6 CAGGTASYEQYF
14 TRBJ2-4 . TRBV20-1 CSARVEVLKNIQYF
16 TRBJ1-4 . TRBV4-3 CASSHYAGSDREKLFF
13 TRBJ2-1 TRBD1 TRBV20-1 CSTDRGTDNEQFF
16 . TRBD2 TRBV7-2 CASSLQVAGQTYEQYF
13 TRBJ2-1 . TRBV7-2 CASSVAIVDEQFF
15 TRBJ2-3 . TRBV12-3/TRBV12-4 CASRPLALRADTQYF
11 TRBJ1-1 . TRBV29-1 CSVVWQTEAFF
13 TRBJ2-7 . TRBV2 CASGEVFSYEQYF
15 TRBJ2-3 . TRBV2 CASSEVARSTDTQYF
13 TRBJ1-6 TRBD1 TRBV25-1 CASSWTGDSPLHF
13 TRBJ2-3 TRBD1 TRBV29-1 CSVGDRGTDTQYF
13 . TRBD2 TRBV20-1 CSGRLAGGYEQYF
14 TRBJ1-2 . TRBV2 CASRAGTRTDGYTF
12 TRBJ2-7 . TRBV10-3 CAISDAGYEQYF
15 TRBJ2-7 TRBD2 TRBV4-1 CASSQGSGGLYEQYF
16 TRBJ2-7 . TRBV12-3/TRBV12-4 CASSLSWGSNNNEQYF
14 TRBJ1-5 . TRBV6-5 CASSYRGRDQPQHF
12 TRBJ2-7 . TRBV6-1 CASGISGYEQYF
15 TRBJ1-5 . TRBV7-8 CASSSQLRVDQPQHF
16 . TRBD2 TRBV20-1 CSARDRGSGSYNEQYF
11 TRBJ2-5 . TRBV20-1 CGLRDRETQYF
17 . TRBD2 TRBV7-9 CASSSKSSGSIFGTQYF
14 TRBJ1-1 TRBD1 TRBV10-3 CAITPRGEVSEAFF
15 TRBJ2-7 TRBD1 TRBV6-5 CASSYSRQGAYEQYF
16 TRBJ2-6 TRBD1 TRBV6-2/TRBV6-3 CASSRQGATGANVLTF
17 TRBJ2-2 TRBD2 TRBV14 CASSQFLAAGPFGELFF
13 TRBJ2-7 TRBD1 TRBV10-3 CAIGGQGRTEQYF
14 TRBJ1-1 . TRBV7-9 CASINRAPNTEAFF